The 4 T cell receptor beta chains below come from one sample, sequenced in a study of T cell responses to AZD1222 COVID-19 vaccine. Profiled with immunoSEQ multiplex PCR; TCRdb holds only in-frame clones, not every one. This sample has roughly 150,000 clones; almost 95% occur once, and the top ten carry approximately 9%. The material sequenced was peripheral blood, taken 28 days after the second AZD1222 dose. Receptor source: an adult who received the AZD1222 COVID-19 vaccine.

The CDR3 coding sequence is TGTGCCAGCAGCCTTCCGGGACAGGGTTACGGGGCCAACGTCCTGACTTTC. This translates into CASSLPGQGYGANVLTF. V is TRBV14 and J is TRBJ2-6; 9 nucleotides align to TRBD1. CDR1 is SGHDN, CDR2 FVKESK, per germline. Germline trimming cut 4 bases from V and 4 bases from J; bases unmatched to any gene: 8. There are 17 residues in the CDR3.

The chain recombines TRBV19 with TRBJ2-5; D remains unclear. This CDR3 spans 12 amino acids. Per the germline V gene, CDR1 is LNHDA and CDR2 is SQIVND (reference sequence). The V end lost 6 bases, the J end lost 4 bases, and 9 bases lay between the germline ends. CDR3 DNA: TGTGCCAGTAGCCCGAATGGAGAGACCCAGTACTTC. Translated, it gives CASSPNGETQYF.

This chain joins TRBV11-2 and TRBJ1-1; TRBD1 agrees at 8 bases. Trimming removed 5 bases from V and 1 base from J; junction bases left unmatched: 12. The CDR3 is 17 residues long. The V gene's germline CDR1 is SGHAT and CDR2 FQNNGV. The CDR3 DNA reads TGTGCCAGCAGCCTATGGGACAGGCGAAGAGAGAACACTGAAGCTTTCTTT. As protein: CASSLWDRRRENTEAFF. The variable domain in full, completed from reference TRBV11-2 and TRBJ1-1, reads EAGVAQSPRYKIIEKRQSVAFWCNPISGHATLYWYQQILGQGPKLLIQFQNNGVVDDSQLPKDRFSAERLKGVDSTLKIQPAKLEDSAVYLCASSLWDRRRENTEAFFGQGTRLTVV.

The gene calls are TRBV6-6 and TRBJ1-5; 7 bases fit TRBD1. The germline V gene encodes CDR1 MNHNY and CDR2 SVGAGI (reference sequence). CDR3 size: 15 residues. The junction had 9 bases not matched to a gene; V was cut back by 6 bases and J by 4 bases. The CDR3 reads CASREGGGGNQPQHF. The DNA for the CDR3 is TGTGCCAGCAGGGAGGGAGGGGGCGGGAATCAGCCCCAGCATTTT.